Following are 9 T cell receptor beta chains from one sample sequenced in a study of beta chain features in type 1 diabetes. Expressed TCRB transcripts were sequenced after all isolated RNA was converted to cDNA. The protocol was immunoSEQ multiplex PCR, while the TCRdb copy is restricted to in-frame clones and leaves out a portion. Among 350,000 or so clones listed, around a fifth were seen once. The material sequenced was naive CD4+ T cells from blood. These receptors originate from a woman under 30 in good health.

This clone was observed a handful of times. The V and J genes are TRBV30 and TRBJ2-5, with a possible D match to TRBD2 (5 bases). Trimming removed 1 base at V and 1 base at J, with 16 bases between. CDR1 is GTSNPN and CDR2 is SVGIG in the germline V gene (reference sequence). The CDR3 totals 16 residues. The CDR3 bases are TGTGCCTGGAGTGAGGGCACCTCGAGGGCCCAAGAGACCCAGTACTTC. Protein sequence: CAWSEGTSRAQETQYF. Combining the CDR3 with reference TRBV30 and TRBJ2-5 gives the whole variable domain SQTIHQWPATLVQPVGSPLSLECTVEGTSNPNLYWYRQAAGRGLQLLFYSVGIGQISSEVPQNLSASRPQDRQFILSSKKLLLSDSGFYLCAWSEGTSRAQETQYFGPGTRLLVL.

This clone turned up a few times. This chain connects TRBV29-1 to TRBJ1-2; the D gene is possibly TRBD1 (6 bases). Germline lookup yields CDR1 SQVTM and CDR2 ANQGSEA. The CDR3 loop spans 11 amino acids. V shed 4 bases and J shed 6 bases, with 9 bases lying between them. Here the CDR3 DNA reads TGCAGCGTTGGGGCAGGGGATGGCTACACCTTC. It codes for CSVGAGDGYTF.

The J gene is TRBJ2-2, the V gene TRBV4-3, with D possibly being TRBD1 (5 bases). CDR3 length: 17 amino acids. Germline CDR1 and CDR2: LGHNA and YSLEER. The V end was cut by 0 bases, the J end by 5 bases, with 16 bases between. CDR3 DNA sequence: TGCGCCAGCAGCCAAGAAATGGAAGGGGTGGGGACCGGGGAGCTGTTTTTT. Translated, it gives CASSQEMEGVGTGELFF.

The sample holds a few counts of this clone. The J gene is TRBJ2-4, the V gene TRBV19, with a tentative D call TRBD2 (6 bases). Trimming took off 5 bases at V and 7 bases at J, with 12 bases between the two ends. This CDR3 has 13 amino acids. The germline V gene has CDR1 LNHDA and CDR2 SQIVND (reference sequence). The CDR3 region has the DNA TGTGCCAGTAGTTCGGGAGCAGGGAACATTCAGTACTTC. This translates into CASSSGAGNIQYF.

This chain links TRBV7-9 with TRBJ2-5; 11 nucleotides line up with TRBD1. The CDR3 length is 14 residues. The J segment lost 4 bases and the V segment lost 7 bases, leaving 5 bases of the junction unmatched. Germline CDR1 and CDR2: SEHNR and FQNEAQ (reference sequence). The CDR3 coding sequence is TGTGCCAGCATGAAGGGACAGGGGGGAGAGACCCAGTACTTC. Translation: CASMKGQGGETQYF. The variable domain in full, with the rest retrieved from reference TRBV7-9 and TRBJ2-5, is DTGVSQNPRHKITKRGQNVTFRCDPISEHNRLYWYRQTLGQGPEFLTYFQNEAQLEKSRLLSDRFSAERPKGSFSTLEIQRTEQGDSAMYLCASMKGQGGETQYFGPGTRLLVL.

In its sample, this clone was seen a few times. The CDR3 region has the DNA TGTGCCTGGAGTGTATCTCTAGCGGGAATGAATGAGCAGTTCTTC. Its translation: CAWSVSLAGMNEQFF. This chain connects TRBV30 to TRBJ2-1, with 9 bases lining up with TRBD2. Germline V CDR1 and CDR2: GTSNPN, SVGIG (reference sequence). The CDR3 runs to 15 residues. V shed 0 bases and J 7 bases; nucleotides not matched to a gene: 7.

The rearrangement uses TRBV9 and TRBJ1-1; D remains unclear. Germline assignment: CDR1 SGDLS and CDR2 YYNGEE. The CDR3 has 16 amino acids. Trimming removed 3 bases from V and 2 bases from J, with 17 bases in between. The CDR3 sequence: CASSGGPRAHNTEAFF. The DNA of the CDR3 is TGTGCCAGCAGCGGAGGCCCGCGGGCCCACAACACTGAAGCTTTCTTT.

A few counts support this clone. V and J are TRBV5-1 and TRBJ1-1, with D possibly being TRBD1 (5 bases). Trimming removed 0 bases from V and 6 bases from J, with 9 bases in between. The CDR3 is made up of 13 amino acids. CDR1 is SGHRS and CDR2 is YFSETQ in the germline V gene. The CDR3 bases are TGCGCCAGCAGCTTGGAGGGGAGGCCTGAAGCTTTCTTT. Translation gives CASSLEGRPEAFF.

The rearrangement joins TRBV7-3 to TRBJ2-4; 8 bases agree with TRBD2. Losses at the gene ends were 2 bases for V and 5 bases for J; bases not matched to a gene: 2. This CDR3 is built from 14 residues. Per germline, CDR1 SGHTA and CDR2 FQGTGA. The CDR3 sequence: CASSLRGGENIQYF. The CDR3 nucleotides read TGTGCCAGCAGCTTACGGGGGGGCGAAAACATTCAGTACTTC.